Below, 5 T cell receptor beta chains from the same sample are listed, as sequenced in a study of radiotherapy plus CTLA-4 blockade in lung cancer. The repertoire was sequenced with immunoSEQ multiplex PCR; TCRdb's copy has only in-frame clones and lacks some. Of around 55,000 clones in the sample, approximately 82% were seen once. Here the sequenced sample was peripheral blood, taken from a patient treated with radiotherapy plus ipilimumab. All receptors come from a human donor with non-small cell lung cancer whose response to radiotherapy plus ipilimumab could not be evaluated.

This clone was detected only a few times. The CDR3 DNA is TGTGCCAGCAGTCCGGGGGGCGTACAGTACTTC. Its protein product is CASSPGGVQYF. The chain couples TRBV6-5 to TRBJ2-7; possibly TRBD2 for D (7 bases). The length of the CDR3 is 11 residues. Between the trimmed V and J ends, which lost 5 bases and 10 bases, there was a span of 12 bases. Per the germline V gene, CDR1 is MNHEY and CDR2 is SVGAGI.

V gene TRBV7-9 combines with J gene TRBJ2-1; 10 bases agree with TRBD2. Germline V gene lookup returns CDR1 SEHNR and CDR2 FQNEAQ (reference sequence). This CDR3 contains 15 residues. V was pared by 8 bases and J by 2 bases, with 6 bases of the junction left unmatched. As DNA, the CDR3 is TGTGCCAGCTTGACCCTAGCGGGGGCCTACAATGAGCAGTTCTTC. This translates into CASLTLAGAYNEQFF. Full variable domain (remainder filled in from reference TRBV7-9 and TRBJ2-1): DTGVSQNPRHKITKRGQNVTFRCDPISEHNRLYWYRQTLGQGPEFLTYFQNEAQLEKSRLLSDRFSAERPKGSFSTLEIQRTEQGDSAMYLCASLTLAGAYNEQFFGPGTRLTVL.

The CDR3 spells CASSSLQGAGGNTIYF. The CDR3 bases are TGTGCCAGCAGCTCACTACAGGGGGCCGGGGGGAACACCATATATTTT. This chain joins TRBV9 and TRBJ1-3; TRBD1 matches at 9 bases. CDR1 SGDLS and CDR2 YYNGEE come from the germline V gene. Trimming cost V 4 bases and J 7 bases; bases outside gene matches: 12. The CDR3 extends over 16 amino acids.

The chain employs TRBV5-5 and TRBJ1-1; TRBD1 agrees at 9 bases. The CDR3 runs to 17 residues. The trim removed 2 bases at V and 2 bases at J, leaving 10 bases unmatched. CDR1 and CDR2 (germline): SGHKS, YYEKEE (reference sequence). Written as DNA, the CDR3 is TGTGCCAGCAGCTTCGGAACTGGGACAGGGATTAACACTGAAGCTTTCTTT. It encodes CASSFGTGTGINTEAFF.

This clone appeared once. The J gene is TRBJ2-7, the V gene TRBV5-4; 7 bases are shared with TRBD2. CDR1 and CDR2 (germline): SGHNT, YYREEE (reference sequence). J lost 6 bases, V lost 4 bases, and 13 bases had no gene match. The length of the CDR3 is 15 residues. CDR3 loop: CASSAPSGNWGEQYF. CDR3 nucleotides: TGTGCCAGCAGCGCTCCTAGCGGAAATTGGGGCGAGCAGTACTTC.